This T cell receptor beta chain was identified in a study of neurological immune-mediated disorders. Trimming took off 5 bases at V and 3 bases at J, with 8 bases between the two ends. The CDR3 has 12 residues. The germline CDR1 and CDR2 sequences are SGHTA and FQGNSA. Ten or more counts support this clonotype. TCRdb ran MiXCR on the 5' RACE reads and lists one entry per CDR3 protein. The sample has tens of thousands of distinct CDR3 sequences, around 2.6% seen once. The sequenced sample was PBMCs. V gene TRBV7-2 combines with J gene TRBJ2-7; D is uncertain. The clonotype originates from a woman in her twenties or thirties with multiple sclerosis. The CDR3 protein is CASSREVYEQYF. The CDR3 nucleotides read TGTGCCAGCAGCAGAGAAGTCTACGAGCAGTACTTC.